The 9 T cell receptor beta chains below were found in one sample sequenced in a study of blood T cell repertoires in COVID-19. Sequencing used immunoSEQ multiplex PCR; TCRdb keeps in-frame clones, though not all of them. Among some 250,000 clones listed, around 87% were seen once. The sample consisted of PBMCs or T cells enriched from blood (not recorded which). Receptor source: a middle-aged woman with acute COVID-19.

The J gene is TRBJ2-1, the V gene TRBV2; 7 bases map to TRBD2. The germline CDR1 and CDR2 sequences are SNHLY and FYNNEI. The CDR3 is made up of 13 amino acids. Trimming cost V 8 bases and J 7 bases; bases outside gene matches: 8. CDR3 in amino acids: CASGAGLGNEQFF. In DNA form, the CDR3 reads TGTGCCAGCGGAGCGGGGCTAGGGAATGAGCAGTTCTTC.

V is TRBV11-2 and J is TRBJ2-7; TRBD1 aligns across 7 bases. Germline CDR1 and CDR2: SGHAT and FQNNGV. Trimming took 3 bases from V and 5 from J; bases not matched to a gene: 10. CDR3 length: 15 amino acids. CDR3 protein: CASSLPQDRRNEQYF. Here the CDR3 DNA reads TGTGCCAGCAGCTTGCCCCAGGACAGGAGGAACGAGCAGTACTTC.

The CDR3 reads CASSRRGTSLVNEQFF. DNA of the CDR3: TGTGCCAGCAGCCGCCGCGGGACTAGCTTAGTCAATGAGCAGTTCTTC. The rearrangement joins TRBV4-2 to TRBJ2-1, with TRBD2 identical over 9 bases. This CDR3 has 16 residues. Germline CDR1 and CDR2: LGHNA and YNFKEQ. Unmatched junction bases numbered 10, after V lost 4 bases and J lost 6 bases.

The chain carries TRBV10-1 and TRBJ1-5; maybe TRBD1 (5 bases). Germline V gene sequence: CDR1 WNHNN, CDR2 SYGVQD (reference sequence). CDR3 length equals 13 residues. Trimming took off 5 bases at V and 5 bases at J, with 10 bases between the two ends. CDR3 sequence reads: CASSTGGDQPQHF. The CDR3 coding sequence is TGCGCCAGCAGTACAGGAGGGGATCAGCCCCAGCATTTT.

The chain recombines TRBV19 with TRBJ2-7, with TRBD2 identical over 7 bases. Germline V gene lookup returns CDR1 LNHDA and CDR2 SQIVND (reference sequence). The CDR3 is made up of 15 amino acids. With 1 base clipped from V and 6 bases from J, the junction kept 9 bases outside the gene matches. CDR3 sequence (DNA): TGTGCCAGTAGTATAGGGCCTTCGGGGGGTTCCGAGCAGTACTTC. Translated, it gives CASSIGPSGGSEQYF.

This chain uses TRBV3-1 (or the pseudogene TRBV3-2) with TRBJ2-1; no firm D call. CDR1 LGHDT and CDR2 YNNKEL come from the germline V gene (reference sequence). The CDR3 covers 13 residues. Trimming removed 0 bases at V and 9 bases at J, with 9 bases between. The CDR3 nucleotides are TGTGCCAGCAGCCAAGACCCCATTAGTGAGCAGTTCTTC. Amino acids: CASSQDPISEQFF.

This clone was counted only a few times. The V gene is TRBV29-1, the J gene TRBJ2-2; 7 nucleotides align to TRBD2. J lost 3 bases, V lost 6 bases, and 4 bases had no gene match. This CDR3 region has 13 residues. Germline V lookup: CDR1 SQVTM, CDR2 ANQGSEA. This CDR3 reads CSVGRGDTGELFF. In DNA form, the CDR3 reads TGCAGCGTAGGCCGGGGGGACACCGGGGAGCTGTTTTTT.

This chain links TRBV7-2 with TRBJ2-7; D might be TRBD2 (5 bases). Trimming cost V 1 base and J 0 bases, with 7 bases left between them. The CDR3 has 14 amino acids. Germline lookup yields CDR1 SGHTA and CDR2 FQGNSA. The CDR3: CASSLDTSSYEQYF. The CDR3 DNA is TGTGCCAGCAGCTTAGATACTAGCTCCTACGAGCAGTACTTC.

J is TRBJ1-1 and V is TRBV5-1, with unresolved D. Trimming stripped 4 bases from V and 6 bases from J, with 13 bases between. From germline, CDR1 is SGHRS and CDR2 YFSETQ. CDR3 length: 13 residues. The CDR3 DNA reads TGCGCCAGCAGCCCCGGCGGTAGTGCTGAAGCTTTCTTT. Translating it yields CASSPGGSAEAFF.